The clone carrying this T cell receptor (beta chain) was seen many times. The data are from a study of patients and donors after allogeneic stem cell transplantation. TCRdb passed the RT-PCR reads through MiXCR, listing each CDR3 protein once. The sample carries about 160,000 distinct CDR3 sequences, 25% to 35% recorded once. The sample comprised blood, either unsorted or a sorted T cell fraction (not recorded which). This TCR came from a human donor who was either an allogeneic HSCT recipient or a stem cell or donor lymphocyte infusion donor (not recorded which). It is not recorded whose cells these are; they may come from a transplant donor.

CDR3 bases: TGTGCCAGCAGCCCAGGGGGGCAGCCCCAGCATTTT. Translating gives CASSPGGQPQHF. The rearrangement joins TRBV18 to TRBJ1-5; TRBD1 matches 7 bases. Trimming at V came to 8 bases and at J to 7 bases, leaving 5 bases not matched to a gene. Germline V lookup: CDR1 KGHSH, CDR2 LQKENI. The CDR3 has 12 residues.